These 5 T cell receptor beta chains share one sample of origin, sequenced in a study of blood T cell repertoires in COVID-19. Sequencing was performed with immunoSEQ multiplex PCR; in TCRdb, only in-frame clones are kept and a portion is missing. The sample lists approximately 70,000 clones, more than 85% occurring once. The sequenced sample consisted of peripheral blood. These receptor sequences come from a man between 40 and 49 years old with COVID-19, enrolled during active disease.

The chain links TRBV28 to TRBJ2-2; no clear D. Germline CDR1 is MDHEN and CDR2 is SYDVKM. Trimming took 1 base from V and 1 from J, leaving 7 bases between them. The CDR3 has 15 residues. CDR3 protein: CASSLFDKNTGELFF. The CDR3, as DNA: TGTGCCAGCAGTTTATTTGACAAGAACACCGGGGAGCTGTTTTTT.

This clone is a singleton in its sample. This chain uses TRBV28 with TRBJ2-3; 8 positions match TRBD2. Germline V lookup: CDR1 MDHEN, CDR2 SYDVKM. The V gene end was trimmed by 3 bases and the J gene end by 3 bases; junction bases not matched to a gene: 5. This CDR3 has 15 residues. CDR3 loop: CASSFPSGGTDTQYF. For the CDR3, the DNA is TGTGCCAGCAGTTTCCCGAGCGGGGGTACAGATACGCAGTATTTT.

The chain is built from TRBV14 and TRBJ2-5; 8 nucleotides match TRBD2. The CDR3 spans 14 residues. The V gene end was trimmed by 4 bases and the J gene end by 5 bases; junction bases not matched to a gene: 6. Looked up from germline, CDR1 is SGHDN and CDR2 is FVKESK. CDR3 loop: CASSRPGGQETQYF. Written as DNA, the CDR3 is TGTGCCAGCAGCCGGCCGGGGGGGCAGGAGACCCAGTACTTC.

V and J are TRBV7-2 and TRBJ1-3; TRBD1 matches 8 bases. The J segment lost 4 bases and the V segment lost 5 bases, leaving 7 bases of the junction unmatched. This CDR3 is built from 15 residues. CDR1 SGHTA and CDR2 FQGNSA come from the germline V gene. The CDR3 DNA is TGTGCCAGCAGCCGGACAGGGTTTACCGGAAACACCATATATTTT. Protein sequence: CASSRTGFTGNTIYF.

Here the CDR3 DNA reads TGTGCCAGCTCTGGCGGCCCGAATCAGCCCCAGCATTTT. Its translation is CASSGGPNQPQHF. The V call is TRBV18, the J call TRBJ1-5; D ambiguous. The V gene's germline CDR1 is KGHSH and CDR2 LQKENI. Trimming took off 6 bases at V and 4 bases at J, with 10 bases between the two ends. The CDR3 length is 13 residues.